The sequence of this T cell receptor (beta chain) was determined in a study of blood T cells in healthy people across ages. This clonotype has just a few counts. Each donor gave 9 to 10 milliliters of peripheral blood. A sample-barcoded 5' primer and a J-beta primer mix were used in a second PCR of roughly 7 to 11 cycles. TCRdb analysed the 5' RACE reads with MiXCR anew, one entry per CDR3 protein. Of roughly 800,000 distinct CDR3 sequences listed, about a quarter are singletons. The CDR3 spans 16 residues. These same data were also listed under a study on T cells of mothers and their children. That study reports: It was related mother-child pairs that showed slightly higher overlap than unrelated pairs, without reaching significance. Detection yielded no persistent microchimeric T cell clones.

The TCR originated in a boy aged 5-17 years in good health. The sequenced sample consisted of blood. This rearrangement joins TRBV12-3 or TRBV12-4 to TRBJ2-5; tentative D call: TRBD1 (5 bases). TRBJ2-1 matches the DNA end more closely, so the J call is doubtful. The CDR3 sequence is CASGSLQGRVRNEQFF. The CDR3 DNA reads as TGTGCCAGCGGGTCGCTCCAGGGTAGGGTTAGGAATGAGCAGTTCTTC.